The clone carrying this T cell receptor beta chain came up many times. The CDR3 is made up of 16 amino acids. Trimming took 8 bases from V and 6 from J; bases not matched to a gene: 12. CDR1 is ENHRY and CDR2 is SYGVKD in the germline V gene. This sample was included in a study of T cell repertoires in cytomegalovirus infection. TCRdb re-analysed the reads in MiXCR, keeping a single row per CDR3 protein. The table shows 250,000 to 350,000 distinct CDR3 sequences, with roughly 25% occurring only once. J is TRBJ2-1 and V is TRBV10-3; 11 bases line up with TRBD2. This receptor was taken from a human donor in good health (CMV status not recorded). Some clones in this sample may be carry-over from other donors' samples. Sequenced: PBMCs. CDR3 residues: CAIQGGLAGGGNEQFF. CDR3 sequence (DNA): TGTGCCATCCAGGGGGGGCTAGCGGGAGGTGGCAATGAGCAGTTCTTC.